One sample yielded the 15 T cell receptor beta chains listed below, sequenced in a study of shared clonotypes between healthy human individuals. It was CD45RO-negative cells, positively selected for CCR7, that made up naive CD8 cells, with terminally differentiated effector memory CD45RA+ cells excluded. TCRdb's copy holds only in-frame clones and misses some; the assay was immunoSEQ multiplex PCR. The sample gives approximately 840,000 clones, roughly 96% of which show up once; less than 0.25% is in the top ten. The specimen sequenced was naive CD8+ T cells sorted from blood. The receptors here all came from a man aged 30-40 years in good health.

The count of this clone is one. The V call is TRBV4-3, the J call TRBJ1-2; D uncertain. Deletions cut 0 bases from V and 0 bases from J, with 8 bases between. Germline V gene lookup returns CDR1 LGHNA and CDR2 YSLEER. CDR3 length: 15 residues. CDR3 sequence reads: CASSQDRTTNYGYTF. CDR3 nucleotides: TGCGCCAGCAGCCAAGATCGTACTACTAACTATGGCTACACCTTC.

As regards this clone: The same CDR3 is also encoded by other DNA sequences in this sample. This sequence joins TRBV19 and TRBJ2-1; D unresolved. V lost 3 bases and J 4 bases, leaving 7 bases between the germline ends. The CDR3 runs to 13 residues. Germline V gives CDR1 LNHDA, CDR2 SQIVND (reference sequence). The CDR3 bases are TGTGCCAGTAGTATTAGCCTATACAATGAGCAGTTCTTC. It codes for CASSISLYNEQFF.

The chain carries TRBV27 and TRBJ1-3; D gene ambiguous. Trimming cost V 3 bases and J 2 bases, with 5 bases left between them. Germline CDR1 and CDR2: MNHEY and SMNVEV (reference sequence). The CDR3 is made up of 13 amino acids. The CDR3 bases are TGTGCCAGCAGTTTCGGACCTGGAAACACCATATATTTT. It specifies CASSFGPGNTIYF.

The chain couples TRBV7-8 to TRBJ1-1, with 8 bases that match TRBD1. The CDR3 totals 16 residues. CDR1 is SGHVS and CDR2 is FQNEAQ in the germline V gene. Trimming removed 5 bases from V and 1 base from J; junction bases left unmatched: 9. In DNA form, the CDR3 reads TGTGCCAGCAGCCCTCCCAGGACAGGGTGGAACACTGAAGCTTTCTTT. Translation: CASSPPRTGWNTEAFF.

The chain is built from TRBV6-5 and TRBJ2-7; 9 bases fit TRBD2. Germline assignment: CDR1 MNHEY and CDR2 SVGAGI. With 7 bases clipped from V and 7 bases from J, the junction kept 11 bases outside the gene matches. The CDR3 length is 14 residues. CDR3 nucleotides: TGTGCCAGCACCAGTAGCGGGAGTTGGGAAGAGCAGTACTTC. It specifies CASTSSGSWEEQYF.

V usage is TRBV27 and J usage is TRBJ1-2, with 11 bases aligning to TRBD1. Germline loops: CDR1 MNHEY, CDR2 SMNVEV (reference sequence). V was clipped by 0 bases and J by 8 bases; unmatched bases: 5. This CDR3 has 15 residues. The CDR3 DNA sequence: TGTGCCAGCAGTTTATCTGGACAGGGGGCGCGCGGCTACACCTTC. This gives the protein CASSLSGQGARGYTF.

V usage is TRBV25-1 and J usage is TRBJ2-2; the D gene is possibly TRBD1 (5 bases). Germline V CDR1 and CDR2: MGHDK, SYGVNS. This CDR3 spans 13 amino acids. Trimming pared 6 bases from V and 2 bases from J, leaving 7 bases between. In DNA form, the CDR3 reads TGTGCCAGCAGCAGGGATAACACCGGGGAGCTGTTTTTT. This encodes CASSRDNTGELFF.

V gene TRBV13 combines with J gene TRBJ2-5; 9 bases map to TRBD2. Germline values: CDR1 PRHDT, CDR2 FYEKMQ (reference sequence). The CDR3 is 18 residues long. Germline trimming cut 2 bases from V and 5 bases from J; bases unmatched to any gene: 15. The CDR3 DNA reads TGTGCCAGCAGCTTACGGGGGTCCGGGACTAGCTGGGAGGAGACCCAGTACTTC. This sequence encodes CASSLRGSGTSWEETQYF.

J is TRBJ2-7 and V is TRBV11-2; the D is unclear. The CDR3 loop spans 11 amino acids. Per the germline V gene, CDR1 is SGHAT and CDR2 is FQNNGV. Trimming took 5 bases from V and 13 from J, leaving 15 bases between them. The CDR3 nucleotides read TGTGCCAGCAGCCACTTACAACACGGATACTTC. Translation gives CASSHLQHGYF.

The rearrangement joins TRBV27 to TRBJ2-1; TRBD2 matches 9 bases. J lost 3 bases, V lost 0 bases, and 6 bases had no gene match. The CDR3 runs 17 residues. The germline V gene encodes CDR1 MNHEY and CDR2 SMNVEV (reference sequence). CDR3 sequence (DNA): TGTGCCAGCAGTTTATCGACTAGCGGAGGGAACTACAATGAGCAGTTCTTC. It codes for CASSLSTSGGNYNEQFF.

As concerns this clone: The identical CDR3 is also encoded by other nucleotide sequences in the sample. This rearrangement joins TRBV27 to TRBJ2-1; 7 bases line up with TRBD2. The CDR3 runs to 14 residues. V shed 2 bases and J 3 bases; nucleotides not matched to a gene: 1. The germline gives CDR1 MNHEY, CDR2 SMNVEV (reference sequence). Here the CDR3 reads CASSLAGDYNEQFF. DNA of the CDR3: TGTGCCAGCAGTTTAGCGGGAGACTACAATGAGCAGTTCTTC.

The rearrangement uses TRBV19 and TRBJ2-1; D is perhaps TRBD1 (6 bases). The germline V gene has CDR1 LNHDA and CDR2 SQIVND (reference sequence). The CDR3 has 15 residues. V was trimmed by 5 bases and J by 6 bases, leaving 17 bases between them. The CDR3 coding sequence is TGTGCCAGTAGTGAAAGGGGGTATGGGATCAATGAGCAGTTCTTC. This sequence encodes CASSERGYGINEQFF. Full variable domain (missing parts from reference TRBV19 and TRBJ2-1): DGGITQSPKYLFRKEGQNVTLSCEQNLNHDAMYWYRQDPGQGLRLIYYSQIVNDFQKGDIAEGYSVSREKKESFPLTVTSAQKNPTAFYLCASSERGYGINEQFFGPGTRLTVL.

V and J are TRBV2 and TRBJ2-7; a possible D gene is TRBD1 (5 bases). Germline lookup yields CDR1 SNHLY and CDR2 FYNNEI. The V end was cut by 8 bases, the J end by 2 bases, with 13 bases between. CDR3 length: 13 residues. This chain's CDR3 is CASQGWVAYEQYF. For the CDR3, the DNA is TGTGCCAGCCAGGGATGGGTCGCCTACGAGCAGTACTTC.

The chain recombines TRBV25-1 with TRBJ2-1, with TRBD1 identical over 8 bases. Germline V gives CDR1 MGHDK, CDR2 SYGVNS. The J segment lost 8 bases and the V segment lost 4 bases, leaving 13 bases of the junction unmatched. The CDR3 covers 16 residues. The CDR3 spells CASSARRGLPSDEQFF. The CDR3 DNA reads TGTGCCAGCAGTGCTCGCAGGGGGCTCCCCTCCGATGAGCAGTTCTTC.

The chain recombines TRBV7-9 with TRBJ1-1; D perhaps matches TRBD1 (5 bases). Germline CDR1 and CDR2: SEHNR and FQNEAQ (reference sequence). V was shortened by 3 bases and J by 0 bases, with 11 bases between the two germline ends. The CDR3 covers 15 residues. The CDR3 region has the DNA TGTGCCAGCAGCTTTGACAGAGGGTTGAACACTGAAGCTTTCTTT. This sequence encodes CASSFDRGLNTEAFF. The full variable domain, with the rest looked up from reference TRBV7-9 and TRBJ1-1, is DTGVSQNPRHKITKRGQNVTFRCDPISEHNRLYWYRQTLGQGPEFLTYFQNEAQLEKSRLLSDRFSAERPKGSFSTLEIQRTEQGDSAMYLCASSFDRGLNTEAFFGQGTRLTVV.